Below are 24 T cell receptor beta chains sequenced from a single sample in a study of blood T cells in healthy people across ages. The second PCR ran roughly 7 to 11 cycles with a sample-barcoded 5' primer and J-beta primers. Each CDR3 protein gets one entry after TCRdb re-called the 5' RACE reads with MiXCR. Of around 650,000 distinct CDR3 sequences in the sample, over 40% are singletons; the top ten hold 30%. Sequences were obtained from blood. All receptors derive from a man older than 75 in good health.

This chain uses TRBV27 with TRBJ2-1, with 12 bases fitting TRBD2. The CDR3 contains 17 residues. V gave up 5 bases and J gave up 5 bases; unmatched junction bases: 10. CDR1 MNHEY and CDR2 SMNVEV come from the germline V gene (reference sequence). The CDR3 reads CASSPIRLAGANNEQFF. The DNA for the CDR3 is TGTGCCAGCAGTCCGATCAGACTAGCGGGGGCTAACAATGAGCAGTTCTTC.

This clonotype was observed at least ten times. V gene TRBV20-1 combines with J gene TRBJ1-4; tentative D call: TRBD1 (6 bases). Trimming pared 5 bases from V and 5 bases from J, leaving 15 bases between. The germline CDR1 and CDR2 sequences are DFQATT and SNEGSKA (reference sequence). There are 14 residues in the CDR3. CDR3 nucleotides: TGCAGTGCTCACAGACAGGCCCCGAATGAAAAACTGTTTTTT. This gives the protein CSAHRQAPNEKLFF.

The chain recombines TRBV30 with TRBJ2-2; D unclear. Germline V gene lookup returns CDR1 GTSNPN and CDR2 SVGIG (reference sequence). The CDR3 sequence is 14 residues long. V lost 4 bases and J lost 4, with 13 bases in between. The CDR3: CAWTSIARTGELFF. Here the CDR3 DNA reads TGTGCCTGGACCTCTATAGCCCGCACCGGGGAGCTGTTTTTT.

This clonotype was counted only a few times. V and J are TRBV4-3 and TRBJ2-7; D gene uncertain. The germline V and J ends were trimmed by 0 bases and 6 bases, with 9 bases remaining between them. CDR1 and CDR2 from the germline V gene are LGHNA and YSLEER. The CDR3 runs 13 residues. CDR3 DNA sequence: TGCGCCAGCAGCCAAGATCTGTCAGCCGAGCAGTACTTC. As protein: CASSQDLSAEQYF.

This clonotype was observed a handful of times. The genes are TRBV6-1 and TRBJ1-5; the match to TRBD1 covers 9 bases. This CDR3 is 15 amino acids long. Germline V lookup: CDR1 MNHNS, CDR2 SASEGT. J gave up 1 base and V 11 bases, and 9 bases lay outside the gene matches. CDR3 coding DNA: TGTGCCGGGAGGTCGGGACAGGGAAGCAATCAGCCCCAGCATTTT. This sequence encodes CAGRSGQGSNQPQHF.

This sequence joins TRBV7-2 and TRBJ2-3, with 7 positions matching TRBD1. This CDR3 is 14 amino acids long. V lost 9 bases to trimming and J lost 5 bases; unmatched junction nucleotides: 11. From germline, CDR1 is SGHTA and CDR2 FQGNSA. CDR3 sequence: CASKPGRGRDTQYF. CDR3 nucleotides: TGTGCCAGTAAACCAGGAAGGGGGCGAGATACGCAGTATTTT.

Comments on this clonotype: This may stem from a read error, because a much larger clone lies one nucleotide away. The chain combines TRBV4-3 with TRBJ2-7; D gene ambiguous. V lost 0 bases and J lost 2, with 14 bases in between. This CDR3 spans 16 amino acids. Per germline, CDR1 LGHNA and CDR2 YSLEER. DNA of the CDR3: TGCGCCAGCAGCCAAGATTATGCCACCCGGACCTACGAGCAGTACTTC. Translation: CASSQDYATRTYEQYF.

This clonotype turned up a few times. The chain employs TRBV20-1 and TRBJ2-3; D gene ambiguous. CDR1 and CDR2 (germline): DFQATT, SNEGSKA (reference sequence). V lost 3 bases to trimming and J lost 4 bases, with 17 bases between them. The CDR3 sequence is 15 residues long. CDR3 amino acids: CSARESGRTADTQYF. The CDR3, as DNA: TGCAGTGCTAGGGAGTCAGGCAGGACGGCAGATACGCAGTATTTT.

The table lists this clonotype with many counts. V usage is TRBV12-3 or TRBV12-4 and J usage is TRBJ2-5; weak D call: TRBD2 (6 bases). Trimming stripped 7 bases from V and 5 bases from J, with 23 bases between. The CDR3 is made up of 16 amino acids. The CDR3 is CASTPRAGSQVETQYF. CDR3 coding DNA: TGTGCCAGCACCCCCCGCGCGGGATCACAGGTGGAGACCCAGTACTTC.

This clonotype was observed at least ten times. CDR3 amino acids: CASGPNPSTDTQYF. Written as DNA, the CDR3 is TGTGCCAGCGGGCCTAACCCGAGCACAGATACGCAGTATTTT. The chain links TRBV7-2 to TRBJ2-3, with D unclear. Trimming removed 8 bases at V and 0 bases at J, with 12 bases between. The CDR3 has 14 residues. CDR1 and CDR2 (germline): SGHTA, FQGNSA.

In this sample, this clonotype turned up once. The chain uses TRBV7-6 and TRBJ1-6; no firm D call. Germline V gives CDR1 SGHVS, CDR2 FNYEAQ. CDR3 length: 15 amino acids. Trimming removed 4 bases at V and 6 bases at J, with 13 bases between. Here the CDR3 DNA reads TGTGCCAGCAGCTCCTCGATTGTCAGTAATTCACCCCTCCACTTT. Protein product: CASSSSIVSNSPLHF.

The chain joins TRBV20-1 to TRBJ1-2; unclear D gene. The CDR3 length is 12 residues. V lost 5 bases to trimming and J lost 5 bases, with 12 bases between them. In germline, CDR1 is DFQATT, CDR2 SNEGSKA (reference sequence). The CDR3 reads CSAGPRHYGYTF. In DNA, the CDR3 is TGCAGTGCTGGTCCGCGACATTATGGCTACACCTTC.

This sequence joins TRBV6-5 and TRBJ1-5; TRBD1 agrees at 9 bases. The germline V gene has CDR1 MNHEY and CDR2 SVGAGI. The CDR3 length is 15 residues. With 6 bases clipped from V and 2 bases from J, the junction kept 5 bases outside the gene matches. The CDR3 loop is CASSLTGGGNQPQHF. CDR3 DNA sequence: TGTGCCAGCAGCCTTACAGGGGGCGGCAATCAGCCCCAGCATTTT.

This chain connects TRBV28 to TRBJ2-3; no clear D gene. The V end lost 2 bases, the J end lost 6 bases, and 9 bases lay between the germline ends. CDR3 length: 13 amino acids. Germline V lookup: CDR1 MDHEN, CDR2 SYDVKM. The CDR3 region is CASSLNPEDTQYF. DNA of the CDR3: TGTGCCAGCAGTTTAAACCCGGAGGATACGCAGTATTTT.

The chain joins TRBV12-3 or TRBV12-4 to TRBJ2-1; D might be TRBD2 (5 bases). CDR3 length: 13 residues. Trimming stripped 7 bases from V and 6 bases from J, with 13 bases between. For the CDR3, the DNA is TGTGCCAGCACTATCCCCGGAGGCAATGAGCAGTTCTTC. Translation: CASTIPGGNEQFF.

This chain joins TRBV20-1 and TRBJ2-6; D is ambiguous. The V end lost 2 bases, the J end lost 0 bases, and 2 bases lay between the germline ends. Germline CDR1 DFQATT, CDR2 SNEGSKA (reference sequence). This CDR3 is built from 13 residues. The CDR3 loop is CSARNSGANVLTF. The CDR3 DNA reads as TGCAGTGCTAGAAACTCTGGGGCCAACGTCCTGACTTTC.

The J gene is TRBJ2-6, the V gene TRBV9; D is unclear. V lost 2 bases, J lost 3 bases, and 6 bases lay in between. The CDR3 spans 14 residues. Germline assignment: CDR1 SGDLS and CDR2 YYNGEE. CDR3 sequence reads: CASSVLVGANVLTF. DNA for the CDR3: TGTGCCAGCAGCGTTCTAGTTGGGGCCAACGTCCTGACTTTC.

The chain employs TRBV28 and TRBJ2-1; maybe TRBD2 (5 bases). This CDR3 is 11 amino acids long. CDR1 is MDHEN, CDR2 SYDVKM, per germline. V lost 8 bases to trimming and J lost 6 bases, with 8 bases between them. CDR3 nucleotides: TGTGCCAGCGGAGGTCCCAATGAGCAGTTCTTC. Protein: CASGGPNEQFF.

J is TRBJ2-7 and V is TRBV14; possibly TRBD2 for D (6 bases). Trimming took 5 bases from V and 3 from J, leaving 14 bases between them. The CDR3 contains 14 residues. From germline, CDR1 is SGHDN and CDR2 FVKESK. DNA of the CDR3: TGTGCCAGCAGCGGAGCGTGGGGAGGCTACGAGCAGTACTTC. Translation: CASSGAWGGYEQYF.

The genes are TRBV10-3 and TRBJ2-1; no definite D call. Trimming removed 4 bases from V and 0 bases from J, with 10 bases in between. CDR3 length equals 15 residues. The V gene's germline CDR1 is ENHRY and CDR2 SYGVKD. CDR3 in amino acids: CAISGESSSYNEQFF. In DNA, the CDR3 is TGTGCCATCAGTGGGGAATCGAGCTCCTACAATGAGCAGTTCTTC.

This clonotype was detected only once. The chain uses TRBV6-1 and TRBJ2-1, with TRBD2 matching over 13 bases. The CDR3 sequence is 15 residues long. Germline assignment: CDR1 MNHNS and CDR2 SASEGT. The V gene end was trimmed by 7 bases and the J gene end by 8 bases; junction bases not matched to a gene: 8. The CDR3 coding sequence is TGTGCCAGCACCTCGGGACTAGCGGGAAGGGATGAGCAGTTCTTC. Translated, it gives CASTSGLAGRDEQFF.

The V and J genes are TRBV12-3 or TRBV12-4 and TRBJ2-7, with a tentative D call TRBD2 (6 bases). V shed 7 bases and J shed 6 bases, with 19 bases lying between them. The CDR3 is 14 residues long. The chain's CDR3 is CASTQTAGRGEQYF. CDR3 nucleotide sequence: TGTGCCAGCACCCAAACGGCAGGGCGGGGCGAGCAGTACTTC.

The chain links TRBV20-1 to TRBJ2-7; 10 bases agree with TRBD1. V lost 5 bases to trimming and J lost 3 bases; unmatched junction nucleotides: 7. CDR1 and CDR2 from the germline V gene are DFQATT and SNEGSKA (reference sequence). The CDR3 contains 14 residues. CDR3 bases: TGCAGTGCTGTGACAGGGGGCAGCGTCTACGAGCAGTACTTC. It is translated as CSAVTGGSVYEQYF.

This clonotype occurred a few times. V is TRBV27 and J is TRBJ1-5; TRBD1 might be the D (6 bases). The length of the CDR3 is 15 residues. V shed 6 bases and J shed 1 base, with 13 bases lying between them. From germline, CDR1 is MNHEY and CDR2 SMNVEV (reference sequence). CDR3 sequence (DNA): TGTGCCAGCAGACCCGGGACAAGGAGCAATCAGCCCCAGCATTTT. It is translated as CASRPGTRSNQPQHF.